Below are 19 T cell receptor beta chains sequenced from a single sample in a study of cytomegalovirus exposure and HLA in healthy donors (dated by TCRdb to the late 2010s). The library was generated by the immunoSEQ multiplex PCR assay. The multiplex PCR relied on a mix of 60 forward primers for TCR Vbeta segments and 13 reverse primers for TCR Jbeta segments. In TCRdb, the immuneACCESS table is reduced to in-frame sequences with V and J assigned. These tables do not hold every clone; where another copy was compared, an unresolved V gene accounts for under half, and the others remain unexplained. The sample table records 150,000 or so clones; about 70% of these occur just once. The ten most abundant clones make up 2.8% of the sample. The material sequenced was PBMCs. These TCRs come from a man younger than 30 in good health and CMV-seronegative.

The chain uses TRBV27 and TRBJ1-6; 7 nucleotides match TRBD1. The germline V gene has CDR1 MNHEY and CDR2 SMNVEV (reference sequence). This CDR3 is built from 14 residues. Trimming at V came to 4 bases and at J to 10 bases, leaving 7 bases not matched to a gene. The CDR3 DNA sequence: TGTGCCAGCAGTTACCGGGACAGACGATCACCCCTCCACTTT. It yields the protein CASSYRDRRSPLHF.

This chain joins TRBV2 and TRBJ1-5, with D unresolved. The CDR3 spans 13 residues. V was clipped by 8 bases and J by 1 base, with 9 bases between them. Germline CDR1 reads SNHLY; CDR2 reads FYNNEI. The CDR3 protein is CASARESNQPQHF. CDR3 coding DNA: TGTGCCAGCGCTCGGGAGAGCAATCAGCCCCAGCATTTT.

The chain combines TRBV30 with TRBJ2-1; TRBD1 matches 7 bases. The V gene end was trimmed by 3 bases and the J gene end by 7 bases; junction bases not matched to a gene: 3. The V gene's germline CDR1 is GTSNPN and CDR2 SVGIG (reference sequence). There are 12 residues in the CDR3. The CDR3 sequence: CAWRSRGNEQFF. The CDR3 region has the DNA TGTGCCTGGAGGTCCAGGGGGAATGAGCAGTTCTTC.

There are a few counts of this clone. The V gene is TRBV10-1, the J gene TRBJ1-2; D call uncertain. The CDR3 sequence is 13 residues long. The V end was cut by 3 bases, the J end by 5 bases, with 10 bases between. Germline CDR1 WNHNN, CDR2 SYGVQD (reference sequence). DNA of the CDR3: TGCGCCAGCAGTGACCGCCCGGGGTATGGCTACACCTTC. Translating gives CASSDRPGYGYTF.

The sample holds one count of this clone. This same CDR3 is encoded by further DNA sequences in the sample. The chain uses TRBV28 and TRBJ1-2, with D unclear. Germline V gene sequence: CDR1 MDHEN, CDR2 SYDVKM. The CDR3 has 12 residues. The ends were cut back, 2 bases at V and 5 bases at J, with 6 bases in the middle. The CDR3 here is CASSLTVYGYTF. CDR3 coding DNA: TGTGCCAGCAGTTTAACAGTGTATGGCTACACCTTC.

This clone showed up just a few times. This chain links TRBV5-6 with TRBJ1-1; the D gene is possibly TRBD1 (5 bases). Trimming left V 4 bases short and J 3 bases short, with 25 bases between. The germline CDR1 and CDR2 sequences are SGHDT and YYEEEE. The CDR3 has 18 amino acids. CDR3 sequence reads: CASSHDQGRDAVYTEAFF. CDR3 in DNA: TGTGCCAGCAGCCACGATCAGGGCAGGGATGCGGTTTACACTGAAGCTTTCTTT.

This rearrangement joins TRBV7-2 to TRBJ1-5; 7 positions match TRBD1. This CDR3 contains 14 residues. Germline assignment: CDR1 SGHTA and CDR2 FQGNSA. The trim removed 7 bases at V and 5 bases at J, leaving 8 bases unmatched. The CDR3 coding sequence is TGTGCCAGCACCCACAGGACAGGCGATCAGCCCCAGCATTTT. Protein: CASTHRTGDQPQHF.

V usage is TRBV7-9 and J usage is TRBJ2-2, with D possibly matching TRBD1 (5 bases). V lost 2 bases and J lost 7, with 11 bases in between. Germline V gives CDR1 SEHNR, CDR2 FQNEAQ (reference sequence). CDR3 length: 14 residues. The CDR3 is CASSLSGKYGELFF. CDR3 DNA sequence: TGTGCCAGCAGCTTATCAGGGAAGTACGGGGAGCTGTTTTTT. The full variable domain, rest sourced from reference TRBV7-9 and TRBJ2-2, is DTGVSQNPRHKITKRGQNVTFRCDPISEHNRLYWYRQTLGQGPEFLTYFQNEAQLEKSRLLSDRFSAERPKGSFSTLEIQRTEQGDSAMYLCASSLSGKYGELFFGEGSRLTVL.

The chain links TRBV18 to TRBJ2-1; 11 bases fit TRBD2. Germline V gene lookup returns CDR1 KGHSH and CDR2 LQKENI. This CDR3 has 17 amino acids. The trim removed 3 bases at V and 6 bases at J, leaving 10 bases unmatched. As DNA, the CDR3 is TGTGCCAGCTCACCGCTCTTAGCGGGGGGGCGGGGCAATGAGCAGTTCTTC. Amino acid sequence: CASSPLLAGGRGNEQFF.

There are a few counts of this clone. The chain combines TRBV6-5 with TRBJ1-2; 7 bases match TRBD1. CDR1 is MNHEY and CDR2 is SVGAGI in the germline V gene. CDR3 length equals 13 residues. J gave up 13 bases and V 4 bases, and 12 bases lay outside the gene matches. CDR3 nucleotides: TGTGCCAGCAGTTCCTACCCGGGACAGAGAGTCACCTTC. Translation: CASSSYPGQRVTF.

The CDR3 loop reads CASSQDDRVFQPQHF. The CDR3 DNA reads as TGCGCCAGCAGCCAAGATGACAGGGTGTTCCAGCCCCAGCATTTT. The V call is TRBV4-1, the J call TRBJ1-5; TRBD1 aligns across 7 bases. There are 15 residues in the CDR3. V was pared by 0 bases and J by 7 bases, with 6 bases of the junction left unmatched. Germline values: CDR1 MGHRA, CDR2 YSYEKL.

The J gene is TRBJ1-1, the V gene TRBV7-2; 10 nucleotides line up with TRBD1. Germline CDR1 reads SGHTA; CDR2 reads FQGNSA. V lost 3 bases to trimming and J lost 2 bases; unmatched junction nucleotides: 6. This CDR3 is built from 16 residues. CDR3 coding DNA: TGTGCCAGCAGCTTGATCGGGACAGGGGTCAACACTGAAGCTTTCTTT. Protein sequence: CASSLIGTGVNTEAFF.

J is TRBJ2-7 and V is TRBV5-1; D may be TRBD1 (6 bases). Germline lookup yields CDR1 SGHRS and CDR2 YFSETQ. This CDR3 is 15 amino acids long. V was pared by 0 bases and J by 3 bases, with 13 bases between. CDR3 in amino acids: CASSLVAGASYEQYF. DNA for the CDR3: TGCGCCAGCAGCTTGGTTGCAGGGGCTAGCTACGAGCAGTACTTC.

The chain employs TRBV7-9 and TRBJ2-1, with unresolved D. From germline, CDR1 is SEHNR and CDR2 FQNEAQ (reference sequence). This CDR3 is 13 amino acids long. Trimming pared 1 base from V and 5 bases from J, leaving 6 bases between. The CDR3 spells CASSLVGDNEQFF. The CDR3 bases are TGTGCCAGCAGCTTAGTTGGAGACAATGAGCAGTTCTTC. Filled out from reference TRBV7-9 and TRBJ2-1, the complete variable domain reads DTGVSQNPRHKITKRGQNVTFRCDPISEHNRLYWYRQTLGQGPEFLTYFQNEAQLEKSRLLSDRFSAERPKGSFSTLEIQRTEQGDSAMYLCASSLVGDNEQFFGPGTRLTVL.

The chain joins TRBV19 to TRBJ1-1; 7 nucleotides line up with TRBD1. With 5 bases clipped from V and 9 bases from J, the junction kept 18 bases outside the gene matches. Germline V lookup: CDR1 LNHDA, CDR2 SQIVND (reference sequence). The CDR3 covers 16 residues. CDR3 bases: TGTGCCAGTAGTCAGAACCAACAGGGGAGGCCCTCGAAAGCTTTCTTT. This translates into CASSQNQQGRPSKAFF.

In its sample, this clone was seen a few times. This rearrangement joins TRBV27 to TRBJ1-1; TRBD1 aligns across 9 bases. Per germline, CDR1 MNHEY and CDR2 SMNVEV (reference sequence). The V and J ends lost 5 bases and 6 bases, in that order; junction bases with no gene match: 4. The CDR3 sequence is 13 residues long. The CDR3 nucleotides read TGTGCCAGCAGTACGGGACAGGGCCCTGAAGCTTTCTTT. Protein sequence: CASSTGQGPEAFF.

This clone turned up a few times. The J gene is TRBJ1-3, the V gene TRBV2, with a tentative D call TRBD1 (5 bases). Per the germline V gene, CDR1 is SNHLY and CDR2 is FYNNEI. This CDR3 has 13 residues. The V gene lost 3 bases and the J gene lost 4 bases, with 7 bases spanning the gap. The chain's CDR3 is CASSEAGGNTIYF. CDR3 nucleotides: TGTGCCAGCAGTGAGGCAGGGGGAAACACCATATATTTT.

This clone turned up a few times. The V gene is TRBV18, the J gene TRBJ2-5; 8 bases are a match to TRBD2. This CDR3 spans 15 amino acids. J gave up 0 bases and V 4 bases, and 4 bases lay outside the gene matches. CDR1 and CDR2 (germline): KGHSH, LQKENI. CDR3 bases: TGTGCCAGCTCACTACTAGCGGTAGACCAAGAGACCCAGTACTTC. This encodes CASSLLAVDQETQYF.

The gene calls are TRBV2 and TRBJ2-2; D remains unclear. There are 14 residues in the CDR3. The V end lost 4 bases, the J end lost 0 bases, and 6 bases lay between the germline ends. The V gene's germline CDR1 is SNHLY and CDR2 FYNNEI. CDR3 coding DNA: TGTGCCAGCAGTGGACACACGAACACCGGGGAGCTGTTTTTT. Its translation: CASSGHTNTGELFF.